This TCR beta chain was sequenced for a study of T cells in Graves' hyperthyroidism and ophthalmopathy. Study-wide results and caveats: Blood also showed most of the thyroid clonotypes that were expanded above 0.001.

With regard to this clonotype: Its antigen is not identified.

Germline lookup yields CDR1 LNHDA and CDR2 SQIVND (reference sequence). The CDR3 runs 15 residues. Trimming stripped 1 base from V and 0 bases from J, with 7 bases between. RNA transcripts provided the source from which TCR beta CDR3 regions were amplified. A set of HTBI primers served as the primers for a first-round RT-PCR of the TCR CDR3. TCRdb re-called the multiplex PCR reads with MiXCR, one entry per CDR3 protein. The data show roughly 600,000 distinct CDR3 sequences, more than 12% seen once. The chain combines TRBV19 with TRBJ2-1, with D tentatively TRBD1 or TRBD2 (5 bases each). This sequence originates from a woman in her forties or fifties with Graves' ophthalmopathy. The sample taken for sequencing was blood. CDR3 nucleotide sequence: TGTGCCAGTAGTATAGTGGGACCCTCCTACAATGAGCAGTTCTTC. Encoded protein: CASSIVGPSYNEQFF.